This is a list of T cell receptor beta chains from one sample in a study of cytomegalovirus exposure and HLA in healthy donors. TCRdb's table, derived via immunoSEQ multiplex PCR, lists solely in-frame clones and lacks some. The table lists tens of thousands of clones, roughly nine tenths of them singletons. The sequenced sample was PBMCs. Receptor source: a man between 25 and 39 years old in good health and CMV-seropositive. The CDR3 runs from the conserved cysteine through the conserved F or W. Fields, in order: V gene, J gene, CDR3 length, clone size, D gene, CDR3 protein, CDR3 DNA. D genes are given only for firm matches. For some rows the clone size is stated as once, few or many, or as a class when expanded; others skip it.

TRBV29-1	TRBJ2-5	14	.	TRBD1	CSVAPGGLWETQYF	TGCAGCGTTGCGCCAGGGGGCTTATGGGAGACCCAGTACTTC
TRBV4-1	TRBJ1-2	17	.	TRBD1	CASSQTPGQGANYGYTF	TGCGCCAGCAGCCAAACTCCGGGACAGGGGGCTAACTATGGCTACACCTTC
TRBV5-4	TRBJ2-2	16	.	TRBD2	CASSGGLAGGTGELFF	TGTGCCAGCAGCGGGGGACTAGCGGGAGGCACCGGGGAGCTGTTTTTT
TRBV5-1	TRBJ2-5	15	.	.	CASSLGRDLLETQYF	TGCGCCAGCAGCTTGGGTCGGGATCTCCTGGAGACCCAGTACTTC
TRBV19	TRBJ2-2	16	.	.	CASSIGISEVTGELFF	TGTGCCAGTAGTATAGGGATCTCGGAGGTCACCGGGGAGCTGTTTTTT
TRBV29-1	TRBJ2-2	13	.	.	CSSQDSNTGELFF	TGCAGCTCACAGGACAGTAACACCGGGGAGCTGTTTTTT
TRBV10-1	TRBJ2-1	13	.	.	CASSESLLREQFF	TGCGCCAGCAGTGAGTCCCTTCTCCGGGAGCAGTTCTTC
TRBV5-1	TRBJ2-2	15	.	TRBD1	CASSLQGRDTGELFF	TGCGCCAGCAGCCTACAGGGGCGGGACACCGGGGAGCTGTTTTTT
TRBV19	TRBJ2-1	16	.	TRBD2	CASSVTSGGNYNEQFF	TGTGCCAGTAGTGTGACTAGCGGGGGGAACTACAATGAGCAGTTCTTC
TRBV28	TRBJ2-1	19	.	TRBD2	CASSSPGTSGSTSYNEQFF	TGTGCCAGCAGTTCTCCCGGGACTAGCGGGAGTACTTCCTACAATGAGCAGTTCTTC
TRBV5-1	TRBJ2-6	18	.	TRBD1	CASSQGGTGFSGANVLTF	TGCGCCAGCAGCCAAGGGGGGACAGGCTTCTCTGGGGCCAACGTCCTGACTTTC
TRBV5-1	TRBJ2-7	13	.	.	CASSSGASYEQYF	TGCGCCAGCAGCTCAGGGGCCTCCTACGAGCAGTACTTC
TRBV28	TRBJ1-4	15	once	.	CASSFPKEVNEKLFF	TGTGCCAGCAGTTTCCCAAAAGAGGTGAACGAAAAACTGTTTTTT
TRBV18	TRBJ2-2	15	few	TRBD1	CASSPMRGPTGELFF	TGTGCCAGCTCACCGATGAGGGGGCCCACCGGGGAGCTGTTTTTT
TRBV19	TRBJ1-2	14	.	.	CASRGGTYGTGYTF	TGTGCCAGTAGAGGGGGTACTTATGGTACGGGCTACACCTTC
TRBV7-9	TRBJ1-2	14	.	.	CASSRQNKNYGYTF	TGTGCCAGCAGCCGACAGAATAAAAACTATGGCTACACCTTC
TRBV30	TRBJ2-7	15	.	TRBD2	CAWSPPTSGTQEQYF	TGTGCCTGGAGTCCCCCGACTAGCGGGACCCAGGAGCAGTACTTC
TRBV15	TRBJ2-5	16	.	TRBD1	CATKRGQVGFQETQYF	TGTGCCACCAAGAGGGGGCAAGTGGGGTTCCAAGAGACCCAGTACTTC
TRBV5-1	TRBJ1-1	14	.	.	CASSATRERAEAFF	TGCGCCAGCAGCGCAACTCGGGAGCGGGCTGAAGCTTTCTTT
TRBV10-3	TRBJ1-2	13	once	.	CAISDRVDYGYTF	TGTGCCATCAGTGACAGGGTTGACTATGGCTACACCTTC
TRBV28	TRBJ1-2	17	.	.	CASTSGGRGELNYGYTF	TGTGCCAGCACCTCCGGGGGGAGGGGGGAGCTTAACTATGGCTACACCTTC
TRBV2	TRBJ2-1	15	.	.	CASVPRVGAENEQFF	TGTGCCAGCGTCCCGAGGGTGGGAGCGGAAAATGAGCAGTTCTTC
TRBV5-1	TRBJ1-3	13	.	.	CASQGQSGNTIYF	TGCGCCAGCCAAGGACAGTCTGGAAACACCATATATTTT
TRBV5-5	TRBJ1-1	13	.	.	CASSFLAGSEAFF	TGTGCCAGCAGCTTTCTTGCGGGATCTGAAGCTTTCTTT
TRBV19	TRBJ1-2	13	.	.	CASSPGSNYGYTF	TGTGCCAGTAGTCCAGGATCTAACTATGGCTACACCTTC
TRBV28	TRBJ2-3	14	.	TRBD2	CASGGERPTDTQYF	TGTGCCAGCGGGGGGGAGCGGCCCACAGATACGCAGTATTTT
TRBV14	TRBJ2-5	18	.	TRBD2	CASSLRTTSGSSGETQYF	TGTGCCAGCAGCCTTAGGACCACTAGCGGGAGTTCAGGGGAGACCCAGTACTTC
TRBV28	TRBJ1-1	14	once	.	CASRGGQPNTEAFF	TGTGCCAGCAGAGGTGGACAACCGAACACTGAAGCTTTCTTT
TRBV18	TRBJ2-3	16	.	.	CASSPPAGTSTDTQYF	TGTGCCAGCTCACCACCGGCGGGAACTAGCACAGATACGCAGTATTTT
TRBV5-1	TRBJ2-5	15	.	TRBD2	CASKAAAGRQETQYF	TGCGCCAGCAAAGCGGCAGCGGGACGCCAAGAGACCCAGTACTTC
TRBV6-6	TRBJ2-7	13	.	TRBD2	CASSYRGDGEQYF	TGTGCCAGCAGTTACCGGGGGGACGGGGAGCAGTACTTC
TRBV27	TRBJ1-5	18	.	TRBD1	CASLSDRGLAYSNQPQHF	TGTGCCAGCCTTTCAGACAGGGGGCTGGCCTATAGCAATCAGCCCCAGCATTTT
TRBV7-2	TRBJ2-7	15	once	TRBD1	CASSIRQGHHYEQYF	TGTGCCAGCAGCATCCGACAGGGTCATCACTACGAGCAGTACTTC
TRBV7-8	TRBJ2-7	14	.	.	CASSPQTFSYEQYF	TGTGCCAGCAGCCCCCAGACATTCTCCTACGAGCAGTACTTC
TRBV28	TRBJ2-7	12	.	.	CASSYRAYEQYF	TGTGCCAGCAGTTACCGAGCCTACGAGCAGTACTTC
TRBV5-6	TRBJ1-5	13	.	TRBD1	CASSLQGARPQHF	TGTGCCAGCAGCTTGCAGGGGGCAAGGCCCCAGCATTTT
TRBV6-6	TRBJ1-1	12	.	.	CASSFQNTEAFF	TGTGCCAGCAGTTTCCAGAACACTGAAGCTTTCTTT
TRBV7-2	TRBJ1-1	15	.	.	CASSLTSALNTEAFF	TGTGCCAGCAGCTTAACTAGCGCCTTGAACACTGAAGCTTTCTTT
TRBV27	TRBJ1-5	19	.	TRBD1	CASSSLQGSGGLSNQPQHF	TGTGCCAGCAGTTCTCTACAGGGGTCTGGGGGACTTAGCAATCAGCCCCAGCATTTT
TRBV27	TRBJ1-5	14	.	.	CASSFGRSNQPQHF	TGTGCCAGCAGTTTTGGGAGAAGCAATCAGCCCCAGCATTTT
TRBV2	TRBJ1-2	12	.	.	CASSEQGYGYTF	TGTGCCAGCAGTGAACAGGGGTATGGCTACACCTTC
TRBV9	TRBJ2-5	18	once	TRBD2	CASSGGASGTAWQETQYF	TGTGCCAGCAGCGGGGGGGCTAGCGGGACAGCCTGGCAAGAGACCCAGTACTTC
TRBV28	TRBJ1-2	13	.	.	CASSPSSSYGYTF	TGTGCCAGCAGTCCCTCCTCGTCCTATGGCTACACCTTC
TRBV5-1	TRBJ2-1	17	.	TRBD2	CASSLVASGSKGHEQFF	TGCGCCAGCAGCTTGGTGGCTAGCGGGAGTAAAGGCCATGAGCAGTTCTTC
TRBV6-5	TRBJ2-1	16	.	TRBD2	CASSYTLAGGDNEQFF	TGTGCCAGCAGTTATACACTAGCGGGAGGGGACAATGAGCAGTTCTTC
TRBV29-1	TRBJ2-7	15	once	TRBD1	CSVGGQGGFSYEQYF	TGCAGCGTTGGGGGACAGGGGGGCTTCTCCTACGAGCAGTACTTC
TRBV18	TRBJ1-1	18	.	TRBD1	CASSPPPGTQGAWTEAFF	TGTGCCAGCTCGCCCCCCCCCGGGACCCAGGGGGCGTGGACTGAAGCTTTCTTT
TRBV19	TRBJ1-1	11	.	.	CASSILTEAFF	TGTGCCAGTAGTATTCTCACTGAAGCTTTCTTT
TRBV4-1	TRBJ2-1	14	few	.	CATKEGPAYNEQFF	TGCGCCACCAAGGAGGGCCCCGCCTACAATGAGCAGTTCTTC
TRBV18	TRBJ2-1	15	few	TRBD1	CASSQTGGNGNEQFF	TGTGCCAGCTCACAGACAGGGGGCAACGGGAATGAGCAGTTCTTC
TRBV19	TRBJ1-1	14	.	.	CASSIGPRTGEAFF	TGTGCCAGTAGTATAGGCCCCCGCACGGGGGAAGCTTTCTTT
TRBV9	TRBJ2-2	15	.	TRBD1	CASSPRGRNTGELFF	TGTGCCAGCAGCCCCAGGGGGCGGAACACCGGGGAGCTGTTTTTT
TRBV2	TRBJ2-3	14	once	.	CASSRDLGTDTQYF	TGTGCCAGCAGCCGGGACTTAGGCACAGATACGCAGTATTTT
TRBV7-2	TRBJ2-1	16	.	TRBD2	CASSPRGTSGSAEQFF	TGTGCCAGCAGCCCCAGGGGGACTAGCGGGTCAGCGGAGCAGTTCTTC